These 2 T cell receptor beta chains came from one sample sequenced in a study of T-cell memory formation after mild COVID-19. MiXCR was run by TCRdb on the 5' RACE reads, yielding one entry per CDR3 protein. The top ten hold about 2.1% of the sample, which has 140,000 or so distinct CDR3 sequences, 6% to 7% seen once. Specimen: PBMCs or a T cell subset sorted from them (not recorded which). These receptor sequences come from an adult woman who had mild COVID-19 (a few samples of this study predate the infection). Cell type and time point are not known.

This clonotype occurred once. V and J are TRBV7-8 and TRBJ1-6, with D possibly being TRBD1 (5 bases). The CDR3 is 14 amino acids. Germline-derived CDR1 and CDR2 are SGHVS and FQNEAQ. V was cut by 2 bases and J by 9 bases, with 11 bases left in between. The CDR3 spells CASSLMRGSSPLHF. CDR3 nucleotides: TGTGCCAGCAGCTTAATGAGGGGAAGTTCACCCCTCCACTTT. Together with reference TRBV7-8 and TRBJ1-6, the CDR3 gives the full variable domain: GAGVSQSPRYKVAKRGQDVALRCDPISGHVSLFWYQQALGQGPEFLTYFQNEAQLDKSGLPSDRFFAERPEGSVSTLKIQRTQQEDSAVYLCASSLMRGSSPLHFGNGTRLTVT.

Ten or more counts support this clonotype. The chain uses TRBV6-1 and TRBJ2-3, with D tentatively TRBD1 (6 bases). Trimming left V 2 bases short and J 5 bases short, with 11 bases between. Per germline, CDR1 MNHNS and CDR2 SASEGT. The CDR3 has 14 amino acids. The DNA of the CDR3 is TGTGCCAGCAGTGAAAGGGGGTTCGGAGATACGCAGTATTTT. Its translation is CASSERGFGDTQYF.